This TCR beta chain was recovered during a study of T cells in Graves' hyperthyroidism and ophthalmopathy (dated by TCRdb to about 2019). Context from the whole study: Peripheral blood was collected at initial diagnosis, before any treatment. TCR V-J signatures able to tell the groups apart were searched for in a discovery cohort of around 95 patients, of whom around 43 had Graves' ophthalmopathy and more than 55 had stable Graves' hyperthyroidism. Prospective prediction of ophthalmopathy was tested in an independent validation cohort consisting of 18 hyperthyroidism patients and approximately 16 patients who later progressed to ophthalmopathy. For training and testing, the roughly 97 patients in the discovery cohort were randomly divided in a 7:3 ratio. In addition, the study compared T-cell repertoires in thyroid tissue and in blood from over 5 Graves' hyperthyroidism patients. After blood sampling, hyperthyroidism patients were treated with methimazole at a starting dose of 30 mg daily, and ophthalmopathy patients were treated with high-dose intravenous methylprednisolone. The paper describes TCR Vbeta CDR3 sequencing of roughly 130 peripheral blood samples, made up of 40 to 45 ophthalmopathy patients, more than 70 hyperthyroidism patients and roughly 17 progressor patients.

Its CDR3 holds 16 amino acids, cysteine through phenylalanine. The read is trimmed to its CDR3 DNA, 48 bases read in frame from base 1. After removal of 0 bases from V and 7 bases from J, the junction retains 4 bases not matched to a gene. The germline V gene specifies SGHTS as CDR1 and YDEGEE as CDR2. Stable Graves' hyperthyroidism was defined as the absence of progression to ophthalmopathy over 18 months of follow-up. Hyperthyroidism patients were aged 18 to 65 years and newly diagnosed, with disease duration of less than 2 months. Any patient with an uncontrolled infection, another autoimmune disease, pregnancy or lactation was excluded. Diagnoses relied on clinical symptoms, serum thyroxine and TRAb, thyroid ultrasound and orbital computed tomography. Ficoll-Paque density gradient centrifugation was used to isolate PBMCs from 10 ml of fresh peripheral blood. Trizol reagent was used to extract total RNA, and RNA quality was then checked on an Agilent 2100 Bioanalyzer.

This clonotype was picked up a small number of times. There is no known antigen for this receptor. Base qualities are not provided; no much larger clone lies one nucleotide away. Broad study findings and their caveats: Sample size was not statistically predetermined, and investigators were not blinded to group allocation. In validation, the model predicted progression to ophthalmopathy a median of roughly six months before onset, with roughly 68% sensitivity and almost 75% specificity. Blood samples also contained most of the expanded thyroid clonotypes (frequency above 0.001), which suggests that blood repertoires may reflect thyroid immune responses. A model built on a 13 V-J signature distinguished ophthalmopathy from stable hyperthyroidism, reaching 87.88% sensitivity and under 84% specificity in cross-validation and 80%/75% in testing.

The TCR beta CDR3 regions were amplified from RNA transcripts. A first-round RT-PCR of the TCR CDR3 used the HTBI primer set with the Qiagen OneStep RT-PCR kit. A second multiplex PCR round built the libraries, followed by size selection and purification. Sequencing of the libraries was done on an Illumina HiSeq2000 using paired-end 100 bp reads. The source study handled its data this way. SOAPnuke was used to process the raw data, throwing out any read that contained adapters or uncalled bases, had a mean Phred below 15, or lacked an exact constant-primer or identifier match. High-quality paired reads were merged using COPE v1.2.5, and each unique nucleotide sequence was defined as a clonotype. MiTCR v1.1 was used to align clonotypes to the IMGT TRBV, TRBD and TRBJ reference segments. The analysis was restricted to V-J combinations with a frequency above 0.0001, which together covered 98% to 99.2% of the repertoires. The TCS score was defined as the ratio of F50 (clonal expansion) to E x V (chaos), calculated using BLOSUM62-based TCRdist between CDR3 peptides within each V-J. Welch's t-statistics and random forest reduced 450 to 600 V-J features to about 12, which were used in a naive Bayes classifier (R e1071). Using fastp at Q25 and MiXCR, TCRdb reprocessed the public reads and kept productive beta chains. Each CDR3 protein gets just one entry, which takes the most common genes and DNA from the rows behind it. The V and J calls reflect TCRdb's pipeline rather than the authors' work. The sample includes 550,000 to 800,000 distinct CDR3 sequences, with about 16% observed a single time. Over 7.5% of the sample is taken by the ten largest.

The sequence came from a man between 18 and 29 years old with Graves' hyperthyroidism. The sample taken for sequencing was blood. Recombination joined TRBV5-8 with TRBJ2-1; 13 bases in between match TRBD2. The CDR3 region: CASSLGPTSGRNEQFF. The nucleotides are TGTGCCAGCAGCTTGGGCCCGACTAGCGGGAGGAATGAGCAGTTCTTC.